A single T cell receptor (beta chain) is shown here with its context. What it binds is unknown. The CDR3 has 13 residues. V was pared by 6 bases and J by 0 bases, with 6 bases between. In germline, CDR1 is MNHEY, CDR2 SVGAGI. This sample stems from a study of STAT5B mutations in CD4+ large granular lymphocyte leukemia. Study conclusions and caveats: Top patient clones used TRBV06 genes more often: 8/27 versus 2/35 in controls.

The protocol was immunoSEQ multiplex PCR, while the TCRdb copy is restricted to in-frame clones and leaves out a portion. Here the sample spans 31,000 or so clones, roughly 74% being singletons. This TCR derives from a human donor in good health. The gene calls are TRBV6-5 and TRBJ1-5; tentatively, D is TRBD1 (5 bases). The source material was CD4+ T cells from blood buffy coats. In DNA form, the CDR3 reads TGTGCCAGCAGGGGACCTAGCAATCAGCCCCAGCATTTT. Amino acid sequence: CASRGPSNQPQHF.